The 32 T cell receptor beta chains reported below all come from one sample, sequenced in a study of blood T cell repertoires in COVID-19. Measured with immunoSEQ multiplex PCR; TCRdb has only the in-frame clones, and not every one. The sample includes 150,000 or so clones, approximately 90% of them seen just once. The sequenced material came from PBMCs or T cells enriched from blood (not recorded which). All receptors derive from a woman between 50 and 59 years old who had recovered from COVID-19.

The chain uses TRBV19 and TRBJ2-2; 10 nucleotides agree with TRBD2. CDR3 length equals 15 residues. V lost 5 bases, J lost 4 bases, and 4 bases stayed unmatched. Germline CDR1 is LNHDA and CDR2 is SQIVND (reference sequence). CDR3 sequence: CASSFQRGGTGELFF. The DNA for the CDR3 is TGTGCCAGTAGTTTCCAGCGGGGGGGCACCGGGGAGCTGTTTTTT.

The chain uses TRBV7-9 and TRBJ2-3; D is unresolved. V shed 1 base and J shed 1 base, with 9 bases lying between them. The germline V gene encodes CDR1 SEHNR and CDR2 FQNEAQ (reference sequence). The CDR3 totals 15 residues. The CDR3: CASSLGLSGTDTQYF. CDR3 sequence (DNA): TGTGCCAGCAGCTTAGGACTCTCTGGCACAGATACGCAGTATTTT.

The V and J genes are TRBV4-2 and TRBJ2-3; D possibly corresponds to TRBD2 (5 bases). This CDR3 has 13 amino acids. The V end lost 2 bases, the J end lost 4 bases, and 7 bases lay between the germline ends. Germline values: CDR1 LGHNA, CDR2 YNFKEQ. DNA for the CDR3: TGTGCCAGCAGCCAACGGACTGCAGATACGCAGTATTTT. The encoded protein is CASSQRTADTQYF.

The genes are TRBV18 and TRBJ1-1, with TRBD1 identical over 7 bases. After removal of 6 bases from V and 2 bases from J, the junction contained 3 bases not matched to a gene. CDR1 and CDR2 (germline): KGHSH, LQKENI. The CDR3 covers 13 residues. CDR3 nucleotides: TGTGCCAGCTCCGGACAGGCTAACACTGAAGCTTTCTTT. Translation gives CASSGQANTEAFF.

The chain combines TRBV4-3 with TRBJ2-5; 7 bases fit TRBD1. This CDR3 region has 16 residues. J was trimmed by 1 base and V by 4 bases; bases with no gene match: 9. From germline, CDR1 is LGHNA and CDR2 YSLEER. The CDR3 is CASSLSGTDFQETQYF. CDR3 nucleotides: TGCGCCAGCAGCCTCTCCGGGACAGATTTCCAAGAGACCCAGTACTTC.

This clone was counted once. V is TRBV4-3 and J is TRBJ1-4; 9 nucleotides align to TRBD1. This CDR3 contains 15 residues. V shed 2 bases and J 7 bases; nucleotides not matched to a gene: 5. CDR1 is LGHNA, CDR2 YSLEER, per germline. Here the CDR3 DNA reads TGCGCCAGCAGCCAAACAGGGGGCGCGGCTGAAAAACTGTTTTTT. Its translation: CASSQTGGAAEKLFF.

The chain has TRBV27 and TRBJ1-4; 7 bases are a match to TRBD1. CDR3 size: 15 residues. J was trimmed by 7 bases and V by 4 bases; bases with no gene match: 9. Germline CDR1 and CDR2: MNHEY and SMNVEV (reference sequence). CDR3: CASSSQTGLGEKLFF. The CDR3 bases are TGTGCCAGCAGTTCACAGACAGGGTTGGGTGAAAAACTGTTTTTT.

V gene TRBV7-3 combines with J gene TRBJ1-5, with 7 nucleotides matching TRBD1. The length of the CDR3 is 15 residues. V was clipped by 7 bases and J by 7 bases; unmatched bases: 13. Germline loops: CDR1 SGHTA, CDR2 FQGTGA. The CDR3 sequence is CASTQWAGGYQPQHF. CDR3 DNA sequence: TGTGCCAGCACCCAATGGGCAGGGGGATACCAGCCCCAGCATTTT.

This chain connects TRBV5-1 to TRBJ2-7, with TRBD2 matching over 15 bases. V lost 2 bases to trimming and J lost 2 bases; unmatched junction nucleotides: 8. The CDR3 is made up of 18 amino acids. Germline CDR1 reads SGHRS; CDR2 reads YFSETQ. DNA for the CDR3: TGCGCCAGCAGCTTCCTTGGACTAGCGGGGGGGCAAACCTACGAGCAGTACTTC. This sequence encodes CASSFLGLAGGQTYEQYF.

This chain joins TRBV2 and TRBJ2-2, with D tentatively TRBD1 (7 bases). This CDR3 is built from 14 residues. The V end lost 7 bases, the J end lost 4 bases, and 13 bases lay between the germline ends. Germline V gives CDR1 SNHLY, CDR2 FYNNEI. The CDR3 DNA reads TGTGCCAGCACGACAGGGAGGAGCACCGGGGAGCTGTTTTTT. Protein product: CASTTGRSTGELFF.

The chain employs TRBV5-1 and TRBJ2-3; D is perhaps TRBD2 (5 bases). The germline V gene has CDR1 SGHRS and CDR2 YFSETQ. The ends were cut back, 0 bases at V and 5 bases at J, with 10 bases in the middle. CDR3 length: 14 amino acids. Written as DNA, the CDR3 is TGCGCCAGCAGCTTGGATCTAGGAGGAGATACGCAGTATTTT. It yields the protein CASSLDLGGDTQYF. Filled out from reference TRBV5-1 and TRBJ2-3, the complete variable domain reads KAGVTQTPRYLIKTRGQQVTLSCSPISGHRSVSWYQQTPGQGLQFLFEYFSETQRNKGNFPGRFSGRQFSNSRSEMNVSTLELGDSALYLCASSLDLGGDTQYFGPGTRLTVL.

The chain combines TRBV7-2 with TRBJ2-1, with TRBD1 as a possible D gene (6 bases). This CDR3 is built from 15 residues. V shed 1 base and J shed 5 bases, with 12 bases lying between them. Germline values: CDR1 SGHTA, CDR2 FQGNSA. As DNA, the CDR3 is TGTGCCAGCAGCTTAGGTTTCAGGGGCAACAATGAGCAGTTCTTC. It specifies CASSLGFRGNNEQFF.

This clone was recorded only once. The chain is built from TRBV5-4 and TRBJ1-1, with TRBD1 as a possible D gene (5 bases). The CDR3 runs 14 residues. Germline V gene sequence: CDR1 SGHNT, CDR2 YYREEE (reference sequence). V was trimmed by 3 bases and J by 4 bases, leaving 13 bases between them. CDR3 region: CASSSGGWVTEAFF. The CDR3 coding sequence is TGTGCCAGCAGCTCTGGGGGGTGGGTCACTGAAGCTTTCTTT.

The chain uses TRBV27 and TRBJ1-1; maybe TRBD1 (5 bases). V lost 6 bases, J lost 3 bases, and 17 bases lay in between. Germline values: CDR1 MNHEY, CDR2 SMNVEV (reference sequence). CDR3 length: 15 residues. CDR3 nucleotides: TGTGCCAGCAGCCCCTCGCGGGGGGGTTACACTGAAGCTTTCTTT. Translation: CASSPSRGGYTEAFF.

The genes are TRBV30 and TRBJ1-5; TRBD1 aligns across 7 bases. CDR3 length: 13 residues. In germline, CDR1 is GTSNPN, CDR2 SVGIG (reference sequence). After removal of 5 bases from V and 5 bases from J, the junction contained 6 bases not matched to a gene. The CDR3 DNA is TGTGCCTGGGCAGGGACAGAATATCAGCCCCAGCATTTT. This sequence encodes CAWAGTEYQPQHF.

The gene calls are TRBV19 and TRBJ1-6; 11 bases are a match to TRBD1. This CDR3 has 14 residues. Losses at the gene ends were 10 bases for V and 7 bases for J; bases not matched to a gene: 6. Germline CDR1 and CDR2: LNHDA and SQIVND (reference sequence). The DNA for the CDR3 is TGTGCCACACAGGACAGGGGGCGGAATTCACCCCTCCACTTT. Amino acids: CATQDRGRNSPLHF. Drawing the rest from reference TRBV19 and TRBJ1-6, the complete variable domain is DGGITQSPKYLFRKEGQNVTLSCEQNLNHDAMYWYRQDPGQGLRLIYYSQIVNDFQKGDIAEGYSVSREKKESFPLTVTSAQKNPTAFYLCATQDRGRNSPLHFGNGTRLTVT.

The chain combines TRBV5-4 with TRBJ2-5; a weak D match, TRBD1 (6 bases). Trimming left V 4 bases short and J 1 base short, with 11 bases between. Germline CDR1 SGHNT, CDR2 YYREEE (reference sequence). There are 14 residues in the CDR3. CDR3 amino acids: CASSVTGIQETQYF. The CDR3, as DNA: TGTGCCAGCAGCGTCACAGGGATCCAAGAGACCCAGTACTTC. The full variable domain, completed using reference TRBV5-4 and TRBJ2-5, is ETGVTQSPTHLIKTRGQQVTLRCSSQSGHNTVSWYQQALGQGPQFIFQYYREEENGRGNFPPRFSGLQFPNYSSELNVNALELDDSALYLCASSVTGIQETQYFGPGTRLLVL.

For the CDR3, the DNA is TGTGCCAGCAGCTTAGACAGGGGGGAAAGCGAGCAGTACTTC. It yields the protein CASSLDRGESEQYF. J is TRBJ2-7 and V is TRBV7-6; TRBD1 matches at 8 bases. Germline CDR1 and CDR2: SGHVS and FNYEAQ. J was trimmed by 6 bases and V by 1 base; bases with no gene match: 5. The CDR3 runs 14 residues.

The V call is TRBV2, the J call TRBJ2-2; a weak D match, TRBD1 (6 bases). V was trimmed by 4 bases and J by 5 bases, leaving 17 bases between them. Germline loops: CDR1 SNHLY, CDR2 FYNNEI. This CDR3 contains 16 residues. In DNA form, the CDR3 reads TGTGCCAGCAGTGTCCCCAGGGGAGTAGATACCGGGGAGCTGTTTTTT. Protein product: CASSVPRGVDTGELFF.

V gene TRBV30 combines with J gene TRBJ1-3, with D possibly matching TRBD1 (6 bases). Trimming stripped 2 bases from V and 1 base from J, with 12 bases between. CDR1 is GTSNPN, CDR2 SVGIG, per germline (reference sequence). This CDR3 has 15 residues. The chain's CDR3 is CAWSRVDRSGNTIYF. The CDR3 DNA sequence: TGTGCCTGGAGTCGCGTTGACAGGTCTGGAAACACCATATATTTT.

The genes are TRBV29-1 and TRBJ1-1; 7 positions match TRBD1. The germline gives CDR1 SQVTM, CDR2 ANQGSEA. This CDR3 contains 15 residues. The V gene end was trimmed by 4 bases and the J gene end by 2 bases; junction bases not matched to a gene: 10. CDR3 residues: CSVVETGMRNTEAFF. The CDR3 nucleotides are TGCAGCGTTGTGGAGACAGGGATGAGAAACACTGAAGCTTTCTTT.

V is TRBV24-1 and J is TRBJ2-2; TRBD1 is a possible D gene (6 bases). V gave up 6 bases and J gave up 4 bases, with 14 bases separating them. The CDR3 covers 15 residues. Per germline, CDR1 KGHDR and CDR2 SFDVKD. CDR3 DNA: TGTGCCACCAGTCGTGGTGGCAGGGGCACCGGGGAGCTGTTTTTT. Amino acid sequence: CATSRGGRGTGELFF.

This clone has only one observation. V is TRBV3-1 (or the pseudogene TRBV3-2) and J is TRBJ1-5; 7 nucleotides align to TRBD1. CDR3 length equals 13 residues. The V and J ends lost 6 bases and 4 bases, in that order; junction bases with no gene match: 3. Germline CDR1 reads LGHDT; CDR2 reads YNNKEL (reference sequence). The CDR3 region has the DNA TGTGCCAGCAGTTACAGGGGTAATCAGCCCCAGCATTTT. Translating gives CASSYRGNQPQHF.

This sequence joins TRBV4-3 and TRBJ2-1, with 10 bases matching TRBD1. Per germline, CDR1 LGHNA and CDR2 YSLEER. V was clipped by 8 bases and J by 16 bases; unmatched bases: 11. The CDR3 extends over 12 amino acids. CDR3: CASRGTGVRIFF. The CDR3 nucleotides read TGCGCCAGCCGAGGGACAGGGGTAAGGATTTTCTTC.

The sample holds one count of this clone. The V gene is TRBV9, the J gene TRBJ2-2, with TRBD1 matching over 7 bases. The germline V gene encodes CDR1 SGDLS and CDR2 YYNGEE. V trimming: 4 bases; J trimming: 0 bases; junction bases outside the gene matches: 9. There are 17 residues in the CDR3. The CDR3 coding sequence is TGTGCCAGCAGCAACAGACAGGGAGCTACGAACACCGGGGAGCTGTTTTTT. Translating gives CASSNRQGATNTGELFF. Looking up the rest from reference TRBV9 and TRBJ2-2 gives the full variable domain: DSGVTQTPKHLITATGQRVTLRCSPRSGDLSVYWYQQSLDQGLQFLIQYYNGEERAKGNILERFSAQQFPDLHSELNLSSLELGDSALYFCASSNRQGATNTGELFFGEGSRLTVL.

V usage is TRBV18 and J usage is TRBJ1-6; TRBD1 matches at 7 bases. The germline V gene encodes CDR1 KGHSH and CDR2 LQKENI. The CDR3 runs to 18 residues. Trimming cost V 3 bases and J 2 bases; bases outside gene matches: 10. The CDR3 is CASSPPGQLSPYNSPLHF. The CDR3 DNA is TGTGCCAGCTCACCCCCGGGACAGCTGAGCCCCTATAATTCACCCCTCCACTTT. Drawing the rest from reference TRBV18 and TRBJ1-6, the complete variable domain is NAGVMQNPRHLVRRRGQEARLRCSPMKGHSHVYWYRQLPEEGLKFMVYLQKENIIDESGMPKERFSAEFPKEGPSILRIQQVVRGDSAAYFCASSPPGQLSPYNSPLHFGNGTRLTVT.

V gene TRBV7-3 combines with J gene TRBJ2-1, with a weak D call TRBD2 (6 bases). Germline CDR1 and CDR2: SGHTA and FQGTGA. This CDR3 spans 16 amino acids. Trimming took off 5 bases at V and 1 base at J, with 15 bases between the two ends. Here the CDR3 reads CASSLRGSGSYNEQFF. CDR3 nucleotides: TGTGCCAGCAGCCTCCGAGGCAGCGGGTCCTACAATGAGCAGTTCTTC.

The V call is TRBV7-2, the J call TRBJ2-1, with a tentative D call TRBD2 (6 bases). The length of the CDR3 is 11 residues. Germline CDR1 is SGHTA and CDR2 is FQGNSA. Trimming shortened V by 7 bases and J by 7 bases, and 8 bases separated the two germline ends. The DNA for the CDR3 is TGTGCCAGCAACGGACTAAATGAGCAGTTCTTC. It codes for CASNGLNEQFF.

This clone was detected only once. The CDR3, as DNA: TGTGCCAGCTCCCTCATCCAGTCCTATGGCTACACCTTC. Protein sequence: CASSLIQSYGYTF. This rearrangement joins TRBV2 to TRBJ1-2; no reliable D call. CDR1 is SNHLY, CDR2 FYNNEI, per germline. Between the trimmed V and J ends, which lost 8 bases and 4 bases, there was a span of 14 bases. The CDR3 loop spans 13 amino acids.

This clone was observed a single time. The chain joins TRBV4-2 to TRBJ2-1; 10 bases line up with TRBD2. The V gene's germline CDR1 is LGHNA and CDR2 YNFKEQ. After removal of 5 bases from V and 3 bases from J, the junction contained 4 bases not matched to a gene. The CDR3 runs to 15 residues. Written as DNA, the CDR3 is TGTGCCAGCAGCAAGAGCGGGGGGGGCTACAATGAGCAGTTCTTC. It codes for CASSKSGGGYNEQFF.

CDR3 sequence reads: CASSGRGGRNNQPQHF. The CDR3 region has the DNA TGTGCCAGCAGTGGAAGGGGGGGGAGGAACAATCAGCCCCAGCATTTT. The J gene is TRBJ1-5, the V gene TRBV2; D may be TRBD1 (6 bases). CDR1 and CDR2 from the germline V gene are SNHLY and FYNNEI. V lost 4 bases and J 3 bases, leaving 16 bases between the germline ends. The CDR3 length is 16 residues.

The V gene is TRBV28, the J gene TRBJ2-7; 8 bases line up with TRBD2. Germline values: CDR1 MDHEN, CDR2 SYDVKM. Unmatched junction bases numbered 6, after V lost 5 bases and J lost 0 bases. The CDR3 has 15 amino acids. The CDR3 DNA is TGTGCCAGCAGTGCCGGGACTAGAGGCTCCTACGAGCAGTACTTC. This codes for CASSAGTRGSYEQYF.